A single sample gave rise to the 24 T cell receptor beta chains below, sequenced in a study of cytomegalovirus exposure and HLA in healthy donors. Assay used: immunoSEQ multiplex PCR; TCRdb lists only in-frame clones, some missing. Of over 150,000 clones listed, around 84% are singletons. What was sequenced was PBMCs. The source is a woman under 40 in good health and CMV-seropositive.

As DNA, the CDR3 is TGTGCCAGCAGCTTGAAAGGGAGAAGCGAGCAGTACTTC. Translated: CASSLKGRSEQYF. The chain couples TRBV5-8 to TRBJ2-7; weak D call: TRBD2 (5 bases). CDR1 and CDR2 from the germline V gene are SGHTS and YDEGEE. Trimming took 1 base from V and 6 from J, leaving 11 bases between them. The CDR3 extends over 13 amino acids.

This clone was counted a few times. V is TRBV30 and J is TRBJ1-1; TRBD1 matches at 8 bases. CDR3 size: 15 residues. V dropped 2 bases and J dropped 3; count of bases not matched to a gene: 8. The germline V gene encodes CDR1 GTSNPN and CDR2 SVGIG (reference sequence). The CDR3 loop reads CAWSFGYRGDTEAFF. The CDR3 bases are TGTGCCTGGAGTTTTGGGTACAGGGGGGACACTGAAGCTTTCTTT.

This clone came up once. This sequence joins TRBV27 and TRBJ1-1; 8 nucleotides align to TRBD1. J gave up 7 bases and V 3 bases, and 4 bases lay outside the gene matches. The germline gives CDR1 MNHEY, CDR2 SMNVEV (reference sequence). The CDR3 length is 13 residues. This CDR3 is CASSLATGGEAFF. The DNA of the CDR3 is TGTGCCAGCAGTTTGGCCACAGGGGGTGAAGCTTTCTTT.

V and J are TRBV6-5 and TRBJ2-5, with D perhaps TRBD1 (5 bases). Trimming took 0 bases from V and 1 from J, leaving 9 bases between them. Germline CDR1 is MNHEY and CDR2 is SVGAGI. This CDR3 region has 15 residues. The CDR3 region has the DNA TGTGCCAGCAGTTACTCCCGACAGCCCCAAGAGACCCAGTACTTC. It translates to CASSYSRQPQETQYF.

The chain recombines TRBV27 with TRBJ1-1; 8 positions match TRBD1. This CDR3 comprises 13 residues. Germline V gene lookup returns CDR1 MNHEY and CDR2 SMNVEV (reference sequence). The V and J ends lost 8 bases and 4 bases, in that order; junction bases with no gene match: 6. CDR3 region: CASPQGGSTEAFF. The CDR3, as DNA: TGTGCCAGCCCACAGGGGGGTAGCACTGAAGCTTTCTTT.

The V and J genes are TRBV5-6 and TRBJ1-2; D not resolved. Germline CDR1 is SGHDT and CDR2 is YYEEEE. With 0 bases removed from V and 2 bases from J, the gap between germline ends came to 8 bases. This CDR3 region has 14 residues. The CDR3 DNA sequence: TGTGCCAGCAGCTTGGAACAGAGAAACTATGGCTACACCTTC. It specifies CASSLEQRNYGYTF.

This chain uses TRBV7-2 with TRBJ1-1; tentatively, D is TRBD1 (6 bases). V lost 3 bases, J lost 5 bases, and 13 bases lay in between. Germline loops: CDR1 SGHTA, CDR2 FQGNSA. The CDR3 is 14 amino acids. The CDR3, as DNA: TGTGCCAGCAGCTTGGGGGGGGCGAGTACTGAAGCTTTCTTT. This translates into CASSLGGASTEAFF.

The V gene is TRBV27, the J gene TRBJ1-1, with no clear D. The CDR3 length is 13 residues. In germline, CDR1 is MNHEY, CDR2 SMNVEV (reference sequence). V gave up 9 bases and J gave up 5 bases, with 16 bases separating them. The DNA of the CDR3 is TGTGCCAGTAAAGACAACCCGGGGACTGAAGCTTTCTTT. Amino acid sequence: CASKDNPGTEAFF.

CDR3 residues: CASSFTSGRWGDTQYF. CDR3 bases: TGTGCCAGCAGTTTCACTAGCGGGAGATGGGGAGATACGCAGTATTTT. This rearrangement joins TRBV28 to TRBJ2-3; 11 bases are shared with TRBD2. The germline CDR1 and CDR2 sequences are MDHEN and SYDVKM. The CDR3 is made up of 16 amino acids. Trimming cost V 3 bases and J 5 bases; bases outside gene matches: 7.

V and J are TRBV7-2 and TRBJ2-7, with D perhaps matching TRBD2 (5 bases). Trimming left V 5 bases short and J 3 bases short, with 20 bases between. The germline gives CDR1 SGHTA, CDR2 FQGNSA. The CDR3 runs 16 residues. The CDR3 DNA sequence: TGTGCCAGCAGCCCCCATGGGGTGGGAGCGAGCTACGAGCAGTACTTC. Protein product: CASSPHGVGASYEQYF.

This rearrangement joins TRBV14 to TRBJ1-2; 11 positions agree with TRBD1. The length of the CDR3 is 16 residues. Unmatched junction bases numbered 8, after V lost 4 bases and J lost 4 bases. Looked up from germline, CDR1 is SGHDN and CDR2 is FVKESK. CDR3 DNA: TGTGCCAGCAGCCCACCGGGACAGGGGGACCCCTATGGCTACACCTTC. As protein: CASSPPGQGDPYGYTF.

The chain joins TRBV6-1 to TRBJ2-7; 13 bases fit TRBD2. The V segment lost 6 bases and the J segment 4 bases; nucleotides outside the gene matches: 3. The germline V gene encodes CDR1 MNHNS and CDR2 SASEGT. CDR3 length: 14 amino acids. This chain's CDR3 is CASRTGLAGYEQYF. CDR3 nucleotides: TGTGCCAGCAGGACGGGACTAGCGGGATACGAGCAGTACTTC.

This sequence joins TRBV5-1 and TRBJ2-3, with a weak D call TRBD2 (6 bases). With 7 bases removed from V and 12 bases from J, the gap between germline ends came to 24 bases. There are 14 residues in the CDR3. Germline V gene data show CDR1 as SGHRS and CDR2 as YFSETQ. The CDR3 nucleotides are TGCGCCAGCGGCCCTAGGGGAGGAAGACCTCTCCAGTATTTT. Translation gives CASGPRGGRPLQYF.

CDR3 in amino acids: CSAPRVGEQYF. The CDR3 DNA is TGCAGTGCTCCCCGGGTTGGCGAGCAGTACTTC. The chain employs TRBV20-1 and TRBJ2-7; D call uncertain. This CDR3 spans 11 amino acids. Germline values: CDR1 DFQATT, CDR2 SNEGSKA (reference sequence). V dropped 5 bases and J dropped 6 bases, with 11 bases sitting between them.

This clone was counted many times. This chain uses TRBV6-5 with TRBJ2-7; 7 positions match TRBD1. Germline V gives CDR1 MNHEY, CDR2 SVGAGI. The ends lost 2 bases at V and 3 bases at J; junction bases unmatched: 4. CDR3 size: 14 residues. The CDR3 loop reads CASSYTGEGYEQYF. CDR3 nucleotides: TGTGCCAGCAGTTACACAGGGGAAGGCTACGAGCAGTACTTC.

The CDR3 reads CASSYSLGQRETQYF. DNA for the CDR3: TGTGCCAGCAGTTACTCGCTGGGGCAAAGGGAGACCCAGTACTTC. The chain uses TRBV6-5 and TRBJ2-5; tentative D call: TRBD1 (5 bases). Germline CDR1 is MNHEY and CDR2 is SVGAGI. This CDR3 has 15 amino acids. The V end lost 0 bases, the J end lost 5 bases, and 13 bases lay between the germline ends.

J is TRBJ1-5 and V is TRBV18; the D is unclear. CDR1 is KGHSH and CDR2 is LQKENI in the germline V gene. Trimming left V 2 bases short and J 7 bases short, with 15 bases between. The CDR3 spans 15 residues. CDR3 DNA: TGTGCCAGCTCACCAATCGAAGGATCCGGGCAGCCCCAGCATTTT. Translating it yields CASSPIEGSGQPQHF.

Written as DNA, the CDR3 is TGTGCCAGCAGTGTCTCAGATACGCAGTATTTT. Translating it yields CASSVSDTQYF. The genes are TRBV25-1 and TRBJ2-3, with D uncertain. Germline loops: CDR1 MGHDK, CDR2 SYGVNS. Trimming took 4 bases from V and 4 from J, leaving 3 bases between them. CDR3 length equals 11 residues. Together with reference TRBV25-1 and TRBJ2-3, the CDR3 gives the full variable domain: EADIYQTPRYLVIGTGKKITLECSQTMGHDKMYWYQQDPGMELHLIHYSYGVNSTEKGDLSSESTVSRIRTEHFPLTLESARPSHTSQYLCASSVSDTQYFGPGTRLTVL.

This clone occurred a few times. V usage is TRBV5-4 and J usage is TRBJ1-2; D is unclear. Germline CDR1 reads SGHNT; CDR2 reads YYREEE (reference sequence). Trimming removed 2 bases at V and 8 bases at J, with 13 bases between. The CDR3 covers 13 residues. This CDR3 is CASSFINSRGYTF. DNA of the CDR3: TGTGCCAGCAGCTTTATCAACTCCAGGGGCTACACCTTC.

J is TRBJ1-1 and V is TRBV28, with no clear D. With 8 bases removed from V and 0 bases from J, the gap between germline ends came to 13 bases. Germline CDR1 is MDHEN and CDR2 is SYDVKM. The CDR3 length is 14 residues. CDR3 nucleotides: TGTGCCAGCGCCGCCCCCGGGATGAACACTGAAGCTTTCTTT. Its protein product is CASAAPGMNTEAFF.

This clone is judged medium-sized (0.01 to 0.1%). The chain combines TRBV7-6 with TRBJ2-4, with 8 nucleotides matching TRBD1. Germline CDR1 and CDR2: SGHVS and FNYEAQ. Germline trimming cut 5 bases from V and 5 bases from J; bases unmatched to any gene: 11. The CDR3 contains 16 residues. The CDR3 bases are TGTGCCAGCAGCGCCCAGACAGGGGCCCTCGAAAACATTCAGTACTTC. Residues: CASSAQTGALENIQYF. Using reference TRBV7-6 and TRBJ2-4 for the parts outside the CDR3, the full variable domain is GAGVSQSPRYKVTKRGQDVALRCDPISGHVSLYWYRQALGQGPEFLTYFNYEAQQDKSGLPNDRFSAERPEGSISTLTIQRTEQRDSAMYRCASSAQTGALENIQYFGAGTRLSVL.

This clone was seen a few times. The CDR3 is CASSPGGIATDTQYF. The CDR3 nucleotides read TGTGCCAGCTCACCAGGGGGGATTGCCACAGATACGCAGTATTTT. This sequence joins TRBV18 and TRBJ2-3, with D perhaps TRBD2 (6 bases). Germline V lookup: CDR1 KGHSH, CDR2 LQKENI. V was clipped by 2 bases and J by 2 bases, with 11 bases between them. This CDR3 contains 15 residues. Using reference TRBV18 and TRBJ2-3 for the parts outside the CDR3, the full variable domain is NAGVMQNPRHLVRRRGQEARLRCSPMKGHSHVYWYRQLPEEGLKFMVYLQKENIIDESGMPKERFSAEFPKEGPSILRIQQVVRGDSAAYFCASSPGGIATDTQYFGPGTRLTVL.

The rearrangement links TRBV15 to TRBJ2-1; 10 bases are a match to TRBD1. The junction had 3 bases not matched to a gene; V was cut back by 4 bases and J by 6 bases. The CDR3 is 14 residues long. The germline CDR1 and CDR2 sequences are LNHNV and YYDKDF (reference sequence). DNA of the CDR3: TGTGCCACCAGCAAACGGGACAGGGGCAATGAGCAGTTCTTC. Its translation: CATSKRDRGNEQFF.

The V and J genes are TRBV7-2 and TRBJ2-7; 10 bases map to TRBD2. The junction had 5 bases not matched to a gene; V was cut back by 2 bases and J by 7 bases. The CDR3 length is 14 residues. CDR1 SGHTA and CDR2 FQGNSA come from the germline V gene. CDR3 sequence (DNA): TGTGCCAGCAGCTTAACTAGCGGGACGGTAGAGCAGTACTTC. The encoded protein is CASSLTSGTVEQYF.